This T cell receptor (beta chain) emerged from a study of shared clonotypes between healthy human individuals. This CDR3 has 12 amino acids. The germline gives CDR1 MNHNS, CDR2 SASEGT. V was pared by 2 bases and J by 3 bases, with 5 bases between. Assay: immunoSEQ multiplex PCR; the TCRdb copy retains only in-frame clones and omits some. The sample has more than 2 million clones; approximately 95% are singletons. This TCR derives from a man aged 18-30 years in good health. The J gene is TRBJ2-7, the V gene TRBV6-1; D ambiguous. The specimen sequenced was naive CD4+ T cells sorted from blood. Subset here: CD45RA+ positively selected. CDR3: CASSENVYEQYF. The CDR3 DNA sequence: TGTGCCAGCAGTGAAAATGTCTACGAGCAGTACTTC.